This T cell receptor (beta chain) came from a study of blood T cell repertoires in COVID-19. In the study overall: Researchers got acute and convalescent COVID-19 samples from the United States, Italy and Spain. In each case, the material was cDNA or gDNA derived from T cells, B-cell-depleted T cells, or PBMCs.

Germline V gene sequence: CDR1 MNHEY, CDR2 SVGEGT. V shed 4 bases, J shed 4 bases, and the junction held 6 bases outside the gene matches. The CDR3 extends over 14 amino acids. As handled by the study authors: Estimates of nucleated cell counts were drawn from the amplification of reference gene primers. Sequenced by immunoSEQ multiplex PCR; TCRdb stores in-frame clones only, minus some. That table is the source of V, J and clone size, and D and trimming were worked out from the DNA. The data contain a few hundred thousand clones, around 87% of them singletons. This clonotype originated in a woman between 50 and 59 years old who had recovered from COVID-19. The chain is built from TRBV6-2 or TRBV6-3 and TRBJ2-5; 7 nucleotides align to TRBD2. The sequenced material came from peripheral blood. The CDR3 is CASSSPGGIETQYF. The CDR3 DNA is TGTGCCAGCAGTTCCCCGGGAGGTATAGAGACCCAGTACTTC.